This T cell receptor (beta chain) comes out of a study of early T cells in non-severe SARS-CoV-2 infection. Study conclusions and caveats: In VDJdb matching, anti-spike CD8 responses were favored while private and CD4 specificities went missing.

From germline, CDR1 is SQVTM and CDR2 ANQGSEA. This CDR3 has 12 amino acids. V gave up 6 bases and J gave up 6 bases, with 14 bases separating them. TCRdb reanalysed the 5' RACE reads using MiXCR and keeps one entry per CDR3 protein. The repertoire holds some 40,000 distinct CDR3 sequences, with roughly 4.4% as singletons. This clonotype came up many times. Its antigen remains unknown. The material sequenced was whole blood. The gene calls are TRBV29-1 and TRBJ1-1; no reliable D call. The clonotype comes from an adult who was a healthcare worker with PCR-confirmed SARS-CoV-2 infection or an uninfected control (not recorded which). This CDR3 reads CSVRRGRAEAFF. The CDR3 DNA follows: TGCAGCGTCCGGAGAGGTCGAGCTGAAGCTTTCTTT. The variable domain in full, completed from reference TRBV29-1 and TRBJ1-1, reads SAVISQKPSRDICQRGTSLTIQCQVDSQVTMMFWYRQQPGQSLTLIATANQGSEATYESGFVIDKFPISRPNLTFSTLTVSNMSPEDSSIYLCSVRRGRAEAFFGQGTRLTVV.